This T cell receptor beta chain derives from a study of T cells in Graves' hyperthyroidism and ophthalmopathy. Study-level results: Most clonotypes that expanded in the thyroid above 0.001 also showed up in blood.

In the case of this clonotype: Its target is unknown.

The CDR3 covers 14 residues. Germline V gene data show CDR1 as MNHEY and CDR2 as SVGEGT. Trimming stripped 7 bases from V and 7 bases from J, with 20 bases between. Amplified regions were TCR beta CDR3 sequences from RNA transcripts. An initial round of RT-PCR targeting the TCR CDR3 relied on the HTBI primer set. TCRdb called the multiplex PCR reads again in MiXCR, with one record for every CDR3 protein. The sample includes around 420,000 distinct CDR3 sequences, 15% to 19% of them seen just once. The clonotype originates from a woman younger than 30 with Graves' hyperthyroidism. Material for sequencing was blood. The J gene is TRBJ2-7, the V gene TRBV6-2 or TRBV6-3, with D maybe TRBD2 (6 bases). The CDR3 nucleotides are TGTGCCAGCAAAGACGGGAGACCATCGGGAGAGCAGTACTTC. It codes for CASKDGRPSGEQYF.